This TCR beta chain was retrieved from a study of shared clonotypes between healthy human individuals (dated by TCRdb to the early 2020s). About the investigation overall: A few men and two women, aged 18 to 49 years, made up the cohort. Per donor, three plates each were used for CD4 naive and CD4 memory, two for CD8 naive, and one for CD8 memory. Blood TCR repertoires of about five healthy adults were deeply sequenced to estimate repertoire size and the extent of clonotype sharing between individuals. Different laboratories and diverse techniques were used to prepare libraries and sequence TCR repertoires, to increase sequencing depth and limit assay-specific biases. Per donor, leukapheresis produced somewhere between about 0.94 and 9.5 billion PBMCs. Summary of the overall study and its limitations: Pairwise subsampling led to the expectation that sequencing depth would affect the degree of clonotype sharing among donors. Only blood was sampled, and tissue TCR repertoires likely differ from those in blood. Incomplete sequencing was indicated by rarefaction of sorted-subset datasets, despite the large sequencing depth. When a handful of donors were compared, the shared fraction of clonotypes was around 5.1% for naive CD4, around 3.6% for naive CD8, 2% to 2.5% for memory CD4, and roughly 0.43% for memory CD8. Compared with non-shared clonotypes, the clonotypes found in all four sorted-subset donors had higher generation probabilities. Estimated clonotype richness was generally larger for naive than for memory subsets. The genetic and exposure-history diversity represented was limited by the small number of donors.

CDR1 and CDR2, looked up from the germline V gene, are SGHRS and YFSETQ. V has 7 bases trimmed and J has 4 bases trimmed; junction bases matching no gene number 13. The CDR3 sequence holds 15 residues, the cysteine and phenylalanine included. Only the CDR3 DNA stays, 45 bases, in frame from base 1. Healthy HIV-negative adults with no recently reported acute infections or vaccinations were included as donors. Every donor was a Caucasian adult residing in Nashville, Tennessee, USA. CD4+ T cells were enriched by magnetic negative selection, after which naive cells were positively selected on CD45RA and the negative fraction was taken as the memory subset. After blood collection by leukapheresis, PBMCs were isolated using Ficoll-Histopaque density gradient centrifugation and then cryopreserved in the vapor phase of liquid nitrogen. Purity and quantity of every magnetically sorted T cell population were checked by analytical flow cytometry. Genomic DNA was isolated from every sorted fraction and measured by UV absorbance on a Nanodrop 2000c.

TCR CDR3 regions were amplified from genomic DNA by multiplex PCR using the deep immunoSEQ assay. Genomic DNA extracted from each cell subset was distributed evenly over all wells of several immunoSEQ 96-well plates, and each plate served as one replicate. Each replicate PCR for sorted subsets received around 200 ng genomic DNA, equal to roughly 30,000 T cell genomes. The purified libraries were quantified using a Qubit 3.0 fluorometer, sized with a Bioanalyzer 2100, and then quantified again using the KAPA Library Quantification kit. Every immunoSEQ 96-well plate was sequenced on a dedicated single-read 150-cycle Illumina NextSeq 550 flow cell. Per the authors' processing: The immunoSEQ output contained only junctional sequences without quality scores, so filtering could not match that applied to full-length reads. To assign V/J genes and CDR3, sequences were annotated against IMGT germline references using PyIR, a Python wrapper for IgBLAST v1.9. Reads were filtered out if the reads had weak V/J assignments (E-value above 1e-6), no CDR3, stop codons, out-of-frame junctions, or ambiguous translated residues. V3J clonotypes were defined by identical inferred V gene, J gene, and CDR3 amino acid sequence. The percentage overlap between two repertoires was calculated by dividing the number of shared unique clonotypes by the size of the smaller repertoire. Three approaches were used to assess repertoire richness: RTK rarefaction, the Chao1 estimator, and Recon v2.1 estimates of unobserved clonotypes. Generation probabilities were computed with OLGA for all TCRbeta clonotypes obtained by the gDNA method from a few donors. The table was pulled from immuneACCESS by TCRdb, which kept in-frame rearrangements only. Such tables lose some clones; where checked, under half of the loss comes from unresolved V genes, and the rest has no known cause. The DNA gave D and trimming, while V, J and clone size come from that table. Across this sample there are about a million clones, with around 74% seen only once. Approximately 1.5% of the sample comes from the top ten.

A word on this clone: Its binding antigen is unknown. No quality values exist for individual bases; no much larger clone is one base distant.

Recombination connected TRBV5-1 to TRBJ2-7; TRBD1 agrees with 8 junctional bases. The sequence came from a man between 18 and 35 years old in good health. Material for sequencing was memory CD4+ T cells sorted from blood. Sample cell subset or site, as interpreted from the label and publication: CD45RA-negative fraction. DNA sequence: TGCGCCAGCGCTAGGTCCGAGACAGGGGTTTACGAGCAGTACTTC. This codes for CASARSETGVYEQYF.